The rows below give T cell receptor beta chains drawn from one sample of a study of identical twins. TCRdb independently ran MiXCR on the 5' RACE reads; one entry per CDR3 protein. The sample has approximately 500,000 distinct CDR3 sequences, less than 25% seen once. The sample also formed part of further work on T cells expressing NK-cell markers.

Sequenced sample: CD4+ T cells sorted from blood. Every receptor here comes from a woman aged 18-35 years in good health. The CDR3 runs from the conserved cysteine through the conserved F or W. The D gene is left open where the match is weak. Size is stated for part of the rows, as once, few or many counts, or as a class when the clone is expanded.

TRBJ1-5 | NA | TRBV9 | NA | TGTGCCAGCAGCTATGGACAGCTGAATCAGCCCCAGCATTTT | CASSYGQLNQPQHF
TRBJ2-7 | NA | TRBV12-5 | NA | TGTGCTAGTGGTTTGAAATACGAGCAGTACTTC | CASGLKYEQYF
TRBJ2-3 | NA | TRBV10-3 | few | TGTGCCAGCAGCGAGCGCACAGATACGCAGTATTTT | CASSERTDTQYF
TRBJ2-7 | NA | TRBV7-9 | NA | TGTGCCAGCAGCCGCAACGGAAGACGGAACGAGCAGTACTTC | CASSRNGRRNEQYF
TRBJ1-1 | NA | TRBV5-1 | many | TGCGCCAGCAGCTTGTCAGGACTGGGGGCTTTCTTT | CASSLSGLGAFF
TRBJ1-5 | TRBD1 | TRBV7-9 | few | TGTGCCAGCAGCTTAGGGGACAGGCGTAGCAATCAGCCCCAGCATTTT | CASSLGDRRSNQPQHF
TRBJ2-7 | NA | TRBV27 | NA | TGTGCCACCAGGACAGAGAAGACCTACGAGCAGTACTTC | CATRTEKTYEQYF
TRBJ1-3 | NA | TRBV12-3/TRBV12-4 | NA | TGTGCCAGCAGTTTCCGAGTCAAAAAATTT | CASSFRVKKF
TRBJ2-5 | TRBD2 | TRBV28 | once | TGTGCCAGCAGGCCCCGGGGGAGGGACGAAGAGACCCAGTACTTC | CASRPRGRDEETQYF
TRBJ2-5 | NA | TRBV9 | NA | TGTGCCAGCAGCTATGGTGGCGGGGTAACCCAAGAGACCCAGTACTTC | CASSYGGGVTQETQYF
TRBJ1-3 | NA | TRBV12-3/TRBV12-4 | NA | TGTGCCAGCAGCCGGCGACGGATCTCTGGAAACACCATATATTTT | CASSRRRISGNTIYF